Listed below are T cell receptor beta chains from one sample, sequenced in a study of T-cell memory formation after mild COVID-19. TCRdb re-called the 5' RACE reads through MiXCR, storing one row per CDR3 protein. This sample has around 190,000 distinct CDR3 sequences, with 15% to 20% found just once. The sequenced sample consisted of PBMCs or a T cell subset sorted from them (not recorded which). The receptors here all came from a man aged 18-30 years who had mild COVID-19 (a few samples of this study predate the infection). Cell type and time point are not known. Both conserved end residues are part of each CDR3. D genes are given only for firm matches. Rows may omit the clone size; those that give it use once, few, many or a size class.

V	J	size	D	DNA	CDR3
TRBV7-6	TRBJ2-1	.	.	TGTGCCAGCAGCTTTACAGACCAATTCGGAAATGAGCAGTTCTTC	CASSFTDQFGNEQFF
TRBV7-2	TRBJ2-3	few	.	TGTGCCAGCAGCCGACAGGAGGATACGCAGTATTTT	CASSRQEDTQYF
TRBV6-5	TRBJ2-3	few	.	TGTGCCAGCAGTTACGACAGGAACACAGATACGCAGTATTTT	CASSYDRNTDTQYF
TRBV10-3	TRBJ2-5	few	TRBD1	TGTGCCATCAGGGGGACAGGAGAGACCCAGTACTTC	CAIRGTGETQYF
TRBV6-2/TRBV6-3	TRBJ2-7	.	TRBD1	TGTGCCAGCAGTCTCACCGGGACAGGGAACTACGAGCAGTACTTC	CASSLTGTGNYEQYF
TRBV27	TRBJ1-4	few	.	TGTGCCAGCAGTAACGGGCCCTCGGATGAAAAACTGTTTTTT	CASSNGPSDEKLFF
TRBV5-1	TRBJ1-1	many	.	TGTGCCAGCAGTTTGAGGGTGAACACTGAAGCTTTCTTT	CASSLRVNTEAFF
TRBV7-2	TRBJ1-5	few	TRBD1	TGTGCCAGCAGCTTAGCAGGGACAGATAGCAATCAGCCCCAGCATTTT	CASSLAGTDSNQPQHF
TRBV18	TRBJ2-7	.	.	TGTGCCAGCTCAGAAATCGGCAGGTCTGCCTACGAGCAGTACTTC	CASSEIGRSAYEQYF
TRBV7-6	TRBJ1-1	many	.	TGTGCCAGCAGCGAAAGGGACACTGAAGCTTTCTTT	CASSERDTEAFF
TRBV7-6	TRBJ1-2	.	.	TGTGCCAGCAGCTTAGGTCGGGGGGCTGGCTACACCTTC	CASSLGRGAGYTF
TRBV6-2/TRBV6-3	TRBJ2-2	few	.	TGTGCCAGCAGTTATCCCGGAGAGGGCACCGGGGAGCTGTTTTTT	CASSYPGEGTGELFF
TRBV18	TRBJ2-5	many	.	TGTGCCAGCTCCCCCCAGTCCCAAGAGACCCAGTACTTC	CASSPQSQETQYF
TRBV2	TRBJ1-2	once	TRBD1	TGTGCCAGCAGCGTCGGACAGGGAGGTGATTATGGCTACACCTTC	CASSVGQGGDYGYTF
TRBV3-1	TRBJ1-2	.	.	TGTGCCAGCAGCCACGCGGGGTACGATGGCTACACCTTC	CASSHAGYDGYTF
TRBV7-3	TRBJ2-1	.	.	TGTGCCAGCAGCTTTGACAGGAGCTCCTACAATGAGCAGTTCTTC	CASSFDRSSYNEQFF
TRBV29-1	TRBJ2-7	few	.	TGCAGCGTTGTAGTCAGGGGCCACGAGCAGTACTTC	CSVVVRGHEQYF
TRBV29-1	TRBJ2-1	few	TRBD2	TGCAGCGTTAACGTAATGCGGGGGGGCCTGAATGAGCAGTTCTTC	CSVNVMRGGLNEQFF
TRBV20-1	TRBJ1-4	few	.	TGCAGTGCGCAAGCCGGACAGATTGAAAAACTGTTTTTT	CSAQAGQIEKLFF
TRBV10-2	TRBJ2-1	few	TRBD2	TGCGCCAGCACCCCCAATAGCGGGGAGTACAATGAGCAGTTCTTC	CASTPNSGEYNEQFF
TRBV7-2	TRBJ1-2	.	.	TGTGCCAGCAGCTTAGCGGAGGGATGGTATGGCTACACCTTC	CASSLAEGWYGYTF
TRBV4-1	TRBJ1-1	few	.	TGCGCCAGCAGCCAAGAAGTTAGCCTGAACACTGAAGCTTTCTTT	CASSQEVSLNTEAFF
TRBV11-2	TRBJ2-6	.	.	TGTGCCAGCAGCTTAGTTCGGGGGCTGTTAGGGGCCAACGTCCTGACTTTC	CASSLVRGLLGANVLTF
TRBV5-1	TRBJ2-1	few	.	TGCGCCAGCAGCTTGGGCGGGACAATCTACAATGAGCAGTTCTTC	CASSLGGTIYNEQFF
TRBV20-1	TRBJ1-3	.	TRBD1	TGCAGTGCTAGGGGACAGGCTGGAAACACCATATATTTT	CSARGQAGNTIYF
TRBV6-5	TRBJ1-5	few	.	TGTGCCAGCAGTTACTCGGGGGGAAGACGTCAGCCCCAGCATTTT	CASSYSGGRRQPQHF
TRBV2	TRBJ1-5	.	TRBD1	TGTGCCAGCAGTGATGTGGGACAGGATCAGCCCCAGCATTTT	CASSDVGQDQPQHF
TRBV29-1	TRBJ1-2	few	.	TGCAGCGTTGGGTTAAGGGCAGCTTGGGATGGCTACACCTTC	CSVGLRAAWDGYTF
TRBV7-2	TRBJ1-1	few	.	TGTGCCAGCAGCTTACGCTTGGGGAACACTGAAGCTTTCTTT	CASSLRLGNTEAFF
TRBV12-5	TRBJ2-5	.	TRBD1	TGTGCTAGTGGTTTGGTACTTTCACAGGGGGCTGGTGAGACCCAGTACTTC	CASGLVLSQGAGETQYF
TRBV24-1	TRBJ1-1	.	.	TGTGCCACCAGTGACGGTCAGGGCCCAGCTTTCTTT	CATSDGQGPAFF
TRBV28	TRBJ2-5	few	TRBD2	TGTGCCAGCAAGAGCCGGGGGGGTATGGAGACCCAGTACTTC	CASKSRGGMETQYF
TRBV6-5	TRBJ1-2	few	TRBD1	TGTGCCAGCAGAGGACAGGAGAACTATGGCTACACCTTC	CASRGQENYGYTF
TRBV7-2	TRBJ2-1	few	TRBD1	TGTGCCAGCAGCCTAGCCGAGACTCGGACAGGTCGGAAGTTCTTC	CASSLAETRTGRKFF
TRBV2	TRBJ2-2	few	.	TGTGCCAGCAGTGTGGACAGAATCAACACCGGGGAGCTGTTTTTT	CASSVDRINTGELFF
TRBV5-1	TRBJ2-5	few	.	TGCGCCAGCAGCTTGTGGCGGCAGGGTGTAGAGACCCAGTACTTC	CASSLWRQGVETQYF
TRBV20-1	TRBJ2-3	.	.	TGCAGTGCCCAGACAGCCTCCGACGCGGATACGCAGTATTTT	CSAQTASDADTQYF
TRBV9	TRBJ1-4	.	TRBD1	TGTGCCAGCAGCGAGAACGGACAGGGGGCCACTAATGAAAAACTGTTTTTT	CASSENGQGATNEKLFF
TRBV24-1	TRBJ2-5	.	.	TGTGCCACCAGTGATTCACGGCAAGAGACCCAGTACTTC	CATSDSRQETQYF
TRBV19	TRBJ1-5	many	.	TGTGCCAGTAGTATGAGCAGGGCTCAGCCCCAGCATTTT	CASSMSRAQPQHF
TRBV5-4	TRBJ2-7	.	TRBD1	TGTGCCAGCAGCCCCTTGGCCCGACCGGGACAGGGCTCCTACGAGCAGTACTTC	CASSPLARPGQGSYEQYF
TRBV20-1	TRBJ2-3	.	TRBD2	TGCAGTGCATTAGCGGGGTGGGCAGATACGCAGTATTTT	CSALAGWADTQYF
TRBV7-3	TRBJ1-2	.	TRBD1	TGTGCCAGCAGCTCCGCGCCGGGACAGGGATTTATGCGCTACACCTTC	CASSSAPGQGFMRYTF
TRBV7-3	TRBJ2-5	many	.	TGTGCCAGCAGCCCCGGGAGGGGGCGGATGACCCAGTACTTC	CASSPGRGRMTQYF
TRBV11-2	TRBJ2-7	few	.	TGTGCCAGCAGCCCTCATCAGGGTTCATACGAGCAGTACTTC	CASSPHQGSYEQYF
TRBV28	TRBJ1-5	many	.	TGTGCCAGCAGCTCCTCAGGTCAGCCCCAGCATTTT	CASSSSGQPQHF
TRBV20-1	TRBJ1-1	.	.	TGCAGTGCTAGAGTCGACCCTACAAGAGCTTTCTTT	CSARVDPTRAFF
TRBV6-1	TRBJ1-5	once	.	TGTGCCAGCAGCGAGGGTACAGGGTTTCAGCCCCAGCATTTT	CASSEGTGFQPQHF
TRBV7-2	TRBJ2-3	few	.	TGTGCCAGCAGCTTAAATATTGTCGGCACAGATACGCAGTATTTT	CASSLNIVGTDTQYF
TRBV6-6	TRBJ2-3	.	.	TGTGCCAGCAGTCCCCTGTCAGATACGCAGTATTTT	CASSPLSDTQYF
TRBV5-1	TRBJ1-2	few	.	TGCGCCAGCAGCTCCGAGGGAAACTATGGCTACACCTTC	CASSSEGNYGYTF
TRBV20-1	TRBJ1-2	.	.	TGCAGTGCGACGACCCCAACAGGGAAGGGCTACACCTTC	CSATTPTGKGYTF
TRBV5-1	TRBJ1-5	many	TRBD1	TGCGCCAGCAGCTTGGGGACAGGGAGCAATCAGCCCCAGCATTTT	CASSLGTGSNQPQHF
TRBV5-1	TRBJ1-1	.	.	TGCGCCAGCAGCTCCTCCGGGGGGGCCGAAAGAACTGAAGCTTTCTTT	CASSSSGGAERTEAFF